Each of the 13 T cell receptor beta chains below was sequenced from the same sample in a study of blood T cell repertoires in COVID-19. Assay used: immunoSEQ multiplex PCR; TCRdb lists only in-frame clones, some missing. The sample holds hundreds of thousands of clones, more than 65% seen once. The sequenced sample was peripheral blood. The receptor source for this set is a woman of 80 years or more with acute or convalescent COVID-19.

The V call is TRBV2, the J call TRBJ1-1; TRBD1 aligns across 7 bases. The V gene's germline CDR1 is SNHLY and CDR2 FYNNEI. There are 14 residues in the CDR3. V lost 3 bases to trimming and J lost 4 bases; unmatched junction nucleotides: 5. This CDR3 is CASSDRDRATEAFF. CDR3 nucleotide sequence: TGTGCCAGCAGTGACCGAGACAGGGCCACTGAAGCTTTCTTT.

The V and J genes are TRBV5-8 and TRBJ1-1, with 7 bases fitting TRBD1. The CDR3 sequence is 12 residues long. Germline V gene sequence: CDR1 SGHTS, CDR2 YDEGEE. J was trimmed by 4 bases and V by 3 bases; bases with no gene match: 0. CDR3 protein: CASSWDSTEAFF. In nucleotides, the CDR3 is TGTGCCAGCAGCTGGGACAGCACTGAAGCTTTCTTT.

The genes are TRBV2 and TRBJ1-4, with D unresolved. The CDR3 contains 14 residues. Germline lookup yields CDR1 SNHLY and CDR2 FYNNEI. V lost 1 base, J lost 5 bases, and 8 bases lay in between. For the CDR3, the DNA is TGTGCCAGCAGTGAAGTAAGGAGCAATGAAAAACTGTTTTTT. Residues: CASSEVRSNEKLFF.

V is TRBV15 and J is TRBJ1-1; D gene unclear. The CDR3 runs 15 residues. The V gene's germline CDR1 is LNHNV and CDR2 YYDKDF (reference sequence). With 0 bases removed from V and 10 bases from J, the gap between germline ends came to 18 bases. CDR3 region: CATSRDGELVAGAFF. As DNA, the CDR3 is TGTGCCACCAGCAGAGATGGGGAGTTGGTTGCGGGAGCTTTCTTT.

V is TRBV7-2 and J is TRBJ1-2; D possibly corresponds to TRBD1 (5 bases). The germline V and J ends were trimmed by 1 base and 1 base, with 10 bases remaining between them. CDR1 SGHTA and CDR2 FQGNSA come from the germline V gene. This CDR3 spans 15 amino acids. The CDR3 DNA reads as TGTGCCAGCAGCTTAGGTCAGACAGTTAACTATGGCTACACCTTC. The encoded protein is CASSLGQTVNYGYTF.

The gene calls are TRBV28 and TRBJ2-7, with D possibly TRBD2 on 5 matching bases. Trimming removed 5 bases at V and 3 bases at J, with 11 bases between. This CDR3 spans 13 amino acids. Looked up from germline, CDR1 is MDHEN and CDR2 is SYDVKM. The CDR3 sequence is CASSLQDFYEQYF. The CDR3 DNA follows: TGTGCCAGCAGTCTCCAGGACTTCTACGAGCAGTACTTC.

The chain links TRBV6-5 to TRBJ2-7, with TRBD1 matching 9 bases. This CDR3 has 14 amino acids. In germline, CDR1 is MNHEY, CDR2 SVGAGI. V shed 7 bases, J shed 4 bases, and the junction held 8 bases outside the gene matches. As DNA, the CDR3 is TGTGCCAGCAATCCGGGACAGGGCGCATACGAGCAGTACTTC. Protein sequence: CASNPGQGAYEQYF.

The V gene is TRBV20-1, the J gene TRBJ1-1; 7 nucleotides align to TRBD1. Per germline, CDR1 DFQATT and CDR2 SNEGSKA (reference sequence). This CDR3 is built from 14 residues. Trimming cost V 3 bases and J 0 bases; bases outside gene matches: 4. Here the CDR3 DNA reads TGCAGTGCTAGTTCGGGACAGCTGAACACTGAAGCTTTCTTT. This translates into CSASSGQLNTEAFF.

This clone was counted once. This rearrangement joins TRBV19 to TRBJ1-2; no clear D. V lost 2 bases and J lost 4, with 14 bases in between. CDR3 size: 15 residues. The germline CDR1 and CDR2 sequences are LNHDA and SQIVND (reference sequence). In DNA form, the CDR3 reads TGTGCCAGTAGTATACAGGAAGCCGCCGGCTATGGCTACACCTTC. It is translated as CASSIQEAAGYGYTF.

The CDR3 DNA reads TGCAGCGTTGGTACCGGGACAGGGGGGGTTGGCTACACCTTC. As protein: CSVGTGTGGVGYTF. This chain connects TRBV29-1 to TRBJ1-2; 11 bases line up with TRBD1. The CDR3 runs to 14 residues. The ends lost 4 bases at V and 7 bases at J; junction bases unmatched: 8. The V gene's germline CDR1 is SQVTM and CDR2 ANQGSEA.

The V gene is TRBV7-6, the J gene TRBJ2-1; no clear D gene. V lost 4 bases, J lost 1 base, and 14 bases lay in between. The CDR3 sequence is 16 residues long. Germline V lookup: CDR1 SGHVS, CDR2 FNYEAQ. CDR3 loop: CASSSFSAGSYNEQFF. The CDR3 coding sequence is TGTGCCAGCAGCTCCTTCTCCGCCGGGTCCTACAATGAGCAGTTCTTC. Complete variable domain (other parts from reference TRBV7-6 and TRBJ2-1): GAGVSQSPRYKVTKRGQDVALRCDPISGHVSLYWYRQALGQGPEFLTYFNYEAQQDKSGLPNDRFSAERPEGSISTLTIQRTEQRDSAMYRCASSSFSAGSYNEQFFGPGTRLTVL.

Concerning this clone: This specimen includes other DNA sequences encoding the same CDR3. This sequence joins TRBV3-1 (or the pseudogene TRBV3-2) and TRBJ1-1; D gene ambiguous. This CDR3 region has 13 residues. V shed 2 bases and J shed 3 bases, with 7 bases lying between them. Germline loops: CDR1 LGHDT, CDR2 YNNKEL (reference sequence). The CDR3 spells CASSQTGDTEAFF. DNA for the CDR3: TGTGCCAGCAGCCAAACCGGGGACACTGAAGCTTTCTTT.

This clone has only a few counts. CDR3 sequence (DNA): TGTGCCAGCGCATCTCTTTCAGGGGGAACTGGAAACACCATATATTTT. The encoded protein is CASASLSGGTGNTIYF. This chain uses TRBV5-5 with TRBJ1-3, with TRBD1 matching 7 bases. Losses at the gene ends were 7 bases for V and 2 bases for J; bases not matched to a gene: 12. Germline-derived CDR1 and CDR2 are SGHKS and YYEKEE (reference sequence). The CDR3 is 16 amino acids.